This T cell receptor (beta chain) was obtained from a study of beta chain features in type 1 diabetes. Study results and limitations: For type 1 diabetes patients, VDJ junctions showed fewer insertions and more deletions. Cells that show high TCR expression could be over-represented by cDNA sequencing. Patients' naive, central memory and regulatory TCRB repertoires appeared more alike than those of healthy donors.

The entirety of the isolated RNA underwent reverse transcription, so expressed TCRB transcripts were sequenced. TCRdb's copy holds only in-frame clones and misses some; the assay was immunoSEQ multiplex PCR. This repertoire shows under 900,000 clones, roughly 15% found once; its top ten account for roughly 0.025%. This clone showed up just a few times. What it binds is unknown. Markers CD45RO/CCR7/CD25/CD127/CD95/CD27 served to sort CD4+ naive, central memory, regulatory and stem cell-like memory cells. Trimming left V 3 bases short and J 0 bases short, with 18 bases between. This CDR3 has 18 residues. Germline V gives CDR1 LGHNA, CDR2 YSLEER.

The chain employs TRBV4-3 and TRBJ2-4; D remains unclear. The sample consisted of naive CD4+ T cells from blood. This TCR was sampled from a woman between 18 and 30 years old in good health. The CDR3 reads CASSQKPVDSLAKNIQYF. CDR3 bases: TGCGCCAGCAGCCAGAAGCCCGTCGACTCTTTAGCCAAAAACATTCAGTACTTC.